This T cell receptor beta chain appears in the sequencing data of a study of Ad26.COV2.S vaccination and SARS-CoV-2 variants. Study background: Recipients of Ad26.COV2.S got it intramuscularly, once or twice 56 days apart. Broader study findings: Substantial breadth in spike-specific CD8+ and CD4+ T cell responses was reportedly seen after vaccination.

From germline, CDR1 is LGHNA and CDR2 YSLEER. The CDR3 contains 15 residues. V lost 0 bases and J lost 1, with 6 bases in between. Noted treatment: roughly 20 received Ad26.COV2.S at low or high dose, single or two shots; 5 received placebo; per-sample allocation not given. Vaccine and placebo recipients were sampled on day 63 after the first injection. This person who donated was an adult of 18-55 years in Boston. Ad26 vector vaccine expressed Wuhan-strain SARS-CoV-2 spike. The table came from immunoSEQ multiplex PCR; TCRdb's copy has only in-frame clones and leaves some out. Of about 350,000 clones detected, about 89% appear once; the ten largest clones hold around 5.3%. This clone was found once. The antigen is undetermined.

The chain is built from TRBV4-3 and TRBJ2-2; D call uncertain. The starting material was peripheral blood, obtained in a trial of Ad26.COV2.S vaccine versus placebo. The receptor's source is a person aged 18-60 years who received the Ad26.COV2.S COVID-19 vaccine or a placebo. In DNA, the CDR3 is TGCGCCAGCAGCCAAGATTCGGGGAACACCGGGGAGCTGTTTTTT. Translating gives CASSQDSGNTGELFF.